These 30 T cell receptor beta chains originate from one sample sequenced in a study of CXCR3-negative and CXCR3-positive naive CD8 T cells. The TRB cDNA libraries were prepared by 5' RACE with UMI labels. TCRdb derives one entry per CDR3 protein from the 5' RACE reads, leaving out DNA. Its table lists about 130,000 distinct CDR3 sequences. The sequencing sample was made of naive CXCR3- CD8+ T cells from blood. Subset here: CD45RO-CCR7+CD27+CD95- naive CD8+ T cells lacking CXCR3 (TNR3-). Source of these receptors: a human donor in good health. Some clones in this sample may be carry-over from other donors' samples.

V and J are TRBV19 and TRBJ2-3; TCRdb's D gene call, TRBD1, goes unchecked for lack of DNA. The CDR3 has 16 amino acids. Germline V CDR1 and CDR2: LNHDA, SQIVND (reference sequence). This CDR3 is CASSILRQGSGDTQYF.

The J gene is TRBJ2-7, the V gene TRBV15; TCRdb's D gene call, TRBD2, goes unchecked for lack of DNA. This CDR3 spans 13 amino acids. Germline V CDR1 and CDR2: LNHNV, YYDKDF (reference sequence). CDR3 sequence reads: CATSPPISYEQYF.

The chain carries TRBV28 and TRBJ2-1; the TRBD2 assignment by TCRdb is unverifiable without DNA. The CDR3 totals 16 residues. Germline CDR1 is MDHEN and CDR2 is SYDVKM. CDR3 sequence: CASSLVAGGRWDEQFF.

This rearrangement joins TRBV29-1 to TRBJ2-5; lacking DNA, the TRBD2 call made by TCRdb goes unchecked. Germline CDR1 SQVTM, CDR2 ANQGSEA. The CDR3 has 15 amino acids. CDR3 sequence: CSVIPSGGAGETQYF. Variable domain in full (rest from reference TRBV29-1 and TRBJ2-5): SAVISQKPSRDICQRGTSLTIQCQVDSQVTMMFWYRQQPGQSLTLIATANQGSEATYESGFVIDKFPISRPNLTFSTLTVSNMSPEDSSIYLCSVIPSGGAGETQYFGPGTRLLVL.

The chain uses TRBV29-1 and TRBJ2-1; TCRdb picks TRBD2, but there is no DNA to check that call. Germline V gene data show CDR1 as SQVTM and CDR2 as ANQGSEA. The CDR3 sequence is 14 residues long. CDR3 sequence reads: CSVVETSPSGEQFF.

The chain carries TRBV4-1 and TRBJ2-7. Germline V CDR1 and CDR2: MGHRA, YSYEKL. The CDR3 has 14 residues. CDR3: CASSQAYPSYEQYF.

The CDR3 here is CASSSTQEFVFSSTGELFF. This rearrangement joins TRBV11-2 to TRBJ2-2. CDR3 length: 19 amino acids. Germline V gene sequence: CDR1 SGHAT, CDR2 FQNNGV.

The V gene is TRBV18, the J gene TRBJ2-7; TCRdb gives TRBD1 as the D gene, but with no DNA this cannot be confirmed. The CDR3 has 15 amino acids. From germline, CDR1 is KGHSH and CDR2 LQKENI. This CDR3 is CASSTPAGVTYEQYF.

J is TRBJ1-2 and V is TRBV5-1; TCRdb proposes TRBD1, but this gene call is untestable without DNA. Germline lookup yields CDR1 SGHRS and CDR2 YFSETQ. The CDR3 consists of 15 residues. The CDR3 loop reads CASSSTRDRLSGYTF.

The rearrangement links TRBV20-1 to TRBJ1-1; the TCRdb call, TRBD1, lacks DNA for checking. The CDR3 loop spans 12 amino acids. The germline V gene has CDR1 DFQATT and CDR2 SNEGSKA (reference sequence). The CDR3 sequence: CSAWTGNTEAFF.

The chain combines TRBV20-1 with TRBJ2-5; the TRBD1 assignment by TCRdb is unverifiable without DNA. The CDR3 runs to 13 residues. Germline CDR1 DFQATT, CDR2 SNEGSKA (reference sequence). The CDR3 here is CSAPTGLGETQYF.

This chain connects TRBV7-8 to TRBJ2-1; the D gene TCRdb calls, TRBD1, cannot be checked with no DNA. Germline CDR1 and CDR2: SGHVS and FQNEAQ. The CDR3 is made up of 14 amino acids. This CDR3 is CASSYRENDNEQFF.

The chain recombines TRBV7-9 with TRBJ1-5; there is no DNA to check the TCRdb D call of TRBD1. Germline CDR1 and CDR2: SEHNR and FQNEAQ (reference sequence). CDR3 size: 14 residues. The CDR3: CASSARDSNQPQHF.

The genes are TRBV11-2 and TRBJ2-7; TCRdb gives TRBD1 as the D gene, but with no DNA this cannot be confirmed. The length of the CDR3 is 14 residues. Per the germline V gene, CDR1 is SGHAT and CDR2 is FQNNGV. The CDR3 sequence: CASSWDRGSYEQYF.

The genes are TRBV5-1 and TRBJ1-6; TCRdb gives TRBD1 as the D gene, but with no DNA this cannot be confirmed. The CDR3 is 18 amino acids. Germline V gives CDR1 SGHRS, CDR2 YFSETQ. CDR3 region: CASSQRVPRGPGNSPLHF.

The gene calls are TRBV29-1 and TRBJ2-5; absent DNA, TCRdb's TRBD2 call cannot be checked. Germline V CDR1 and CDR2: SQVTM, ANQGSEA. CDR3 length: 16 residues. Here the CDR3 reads CSVAPHPRLAPETQYF.

The CDR3 sequence: CASSEDSTSTDTQYF. The chain combines TRBV9 with TRBJ2-3. Looked up from germline, CDR1 is SGDLS and CDR2 is YYNGEE. This CDR3 region has 15 residues.

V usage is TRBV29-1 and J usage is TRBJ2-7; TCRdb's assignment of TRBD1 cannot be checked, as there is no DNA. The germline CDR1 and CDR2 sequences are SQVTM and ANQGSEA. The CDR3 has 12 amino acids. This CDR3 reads CSVGGDAYEQYF.

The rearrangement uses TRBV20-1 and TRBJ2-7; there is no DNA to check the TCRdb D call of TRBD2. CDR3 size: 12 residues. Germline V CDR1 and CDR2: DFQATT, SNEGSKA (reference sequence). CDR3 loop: CSARQGLYEQYF.

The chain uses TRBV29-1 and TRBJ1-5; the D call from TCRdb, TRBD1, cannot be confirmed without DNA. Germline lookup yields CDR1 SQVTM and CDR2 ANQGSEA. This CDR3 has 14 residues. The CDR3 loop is CSASSGGSNQPQHF.

This CDR3 reads CASSLRGSSYNEQFF. The chain employs TRBV11-3 and TRBJ2-1. The CDR3 extends over 15 amino acids. CDR1 is SGHNT, CDR2 YENEEA, per germline.

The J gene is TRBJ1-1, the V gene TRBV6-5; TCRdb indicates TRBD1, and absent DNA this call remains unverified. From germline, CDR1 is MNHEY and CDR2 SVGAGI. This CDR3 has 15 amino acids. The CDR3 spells CASSRRTGLVTEAFF.

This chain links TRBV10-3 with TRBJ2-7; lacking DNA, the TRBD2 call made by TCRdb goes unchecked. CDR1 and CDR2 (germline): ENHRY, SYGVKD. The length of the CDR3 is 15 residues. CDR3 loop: CAISEGLAGEYEQYF.

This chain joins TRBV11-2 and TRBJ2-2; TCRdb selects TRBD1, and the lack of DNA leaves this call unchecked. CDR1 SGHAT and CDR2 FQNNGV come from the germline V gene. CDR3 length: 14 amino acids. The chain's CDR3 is CASSLNRGTGELFF.

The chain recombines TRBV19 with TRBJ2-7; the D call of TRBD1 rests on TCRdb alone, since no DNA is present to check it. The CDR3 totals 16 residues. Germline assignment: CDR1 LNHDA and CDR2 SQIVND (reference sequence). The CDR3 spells CASSISLRGVGYEQYF.

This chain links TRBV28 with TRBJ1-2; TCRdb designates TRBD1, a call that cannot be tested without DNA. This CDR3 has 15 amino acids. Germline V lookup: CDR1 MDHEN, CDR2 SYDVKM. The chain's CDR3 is CASSSDPDPFYGYTF.

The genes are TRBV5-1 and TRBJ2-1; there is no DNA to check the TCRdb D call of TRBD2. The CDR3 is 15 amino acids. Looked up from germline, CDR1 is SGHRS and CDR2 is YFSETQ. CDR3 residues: CASSTGTSGINEQFF.

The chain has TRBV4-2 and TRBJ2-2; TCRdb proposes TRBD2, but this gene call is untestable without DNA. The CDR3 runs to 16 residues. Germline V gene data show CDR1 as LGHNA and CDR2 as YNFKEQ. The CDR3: CASSSPGLTIFGELFF.

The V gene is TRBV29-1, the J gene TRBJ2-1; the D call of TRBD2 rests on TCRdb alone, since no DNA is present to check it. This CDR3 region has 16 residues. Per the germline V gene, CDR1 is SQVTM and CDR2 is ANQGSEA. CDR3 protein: CSVEEVREGSYNEQFF.

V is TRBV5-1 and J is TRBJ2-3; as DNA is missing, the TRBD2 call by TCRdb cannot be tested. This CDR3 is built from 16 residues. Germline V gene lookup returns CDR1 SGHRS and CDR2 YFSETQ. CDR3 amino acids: CASSALAGMYTDTQYF.